The entry that follows covers one T cell receptor beta chain sequence. The TCR beta CDR3 regions underwent amplification from RNA transcripts. RT-PCR with HTBI primers came first, then second-round multiplex PCR. TCRdb reanalysed the multiplex PCR reads using MiXCR and keeps one entry per CDR3 protein. This repertoire shows some 360,000 distinct CDR3 sequences, about 18% found once; its top ten account for roughly 2.3%. The CDR3 is made up of 14 amino acids. CDR1 DFQATT and CDR2 SNEGSKA come from the germline V gene (reference sequence). The V gene end was trimmed by 3 bases and the J gene end by 3 bases; junction bases not matched to a gene: 4. This record comes from a study of Graves' ophthalmopathy and Graves' hyperthyroidism.

The sequenced sample consisted of peripheral blood. This receptor was identified in an adult woman with stable Graves' hyperthyroidism. The chain couples TRBV20-1 to TRBJ2-7; 11 nucleotides match TRBD2. The CDR3 region has the DNA TGCAGTGCTAGCCCCGGGACTAGCGGCTACGAGCAGTACTTC. As protein: CSASPGTSGYEQYF.